The clone carrying this TCR beta chain came up a few times. Its antigen is not identified. Full-length variable regions came from constant-region reverse primers plus semi-nested Nested Universal Primer A PCR. In TCRdb, the 5' RACE reads were re-called with MiXCR into one record per CDR3 protein. In the table there are about 59,000 distinct CDR3 sequences, less than 25% of which are singletons. Study findings and constraints: Tumor memory CD4+ T cell TCR gene usage clustered with blood and lymph node memory CD4+ cells and lymph node naive CD4+ cells. Whole repertoires were not studied in the larger cohort, only one V-J beta rearrangement. Greatest tumor Treg TCR overlap was with tumor naive CD4+ cells.

The trim removed 5 bases at V and 5 bases at J, leaving 11 bases unmatched. CDR1 SGHVS and CDR2 FQNEAQ come from the germline V gene. The CDR3 covers 15 residues. Cells sorted as Tregs were CD4+, CD25+ and CD127-/low. The source is a female donor with breast cancer. The chain couples TRBV7-8 to TRBJ2-5; 7 positions agree with TRBD2. Source material: tumor-infiltrating Tregs sorted from the breast tumor. CDR3 sequence: CASSRGRAGSETQYF. The CDR3 nucleotides are TGTGCCAGCAGCCGTGGGAGAGCGGGAAGCGAGACCCAGTACTTC.